The 4 T cell receptor beta chains below all came from one sample that was sequenced in a study of blood T cells in healthy people across ages. A J-beta primer mix and a sample-barcoded 5' primer were used in a second PCR of about 6 to 12 cycles. MiXCR, applied by TCRdb to the 5' RACE reads, yields one record per CDR3 protein. The sample includes roughly 1.9 million distinct CDR3 sequences, about two fifths of them seen just once. Sample: blood. The receptors derive from a human donor in good health.

This chain links TRBV28 with TRBJ2-2; 11 nucleotides align to TRBD2. Trimming at V came to 2 bases and at J to 7 bases, leaving 6 bases not matched to a gene. The CDR3 sequence is 16 residues long. Germline-derived CDR1 and CDR2 are MDHEN and SYDVKM. The CDR3 protein is CASSLGRLAGHGELFF. CDR3 nucleotide sequence: TGTGCCAGCAGTTTAGGACGACTAGCGGGGCACGGGGAGCTGTTTTTT.

This chain links TRBV29-1 with TRBJ1-5; D gene unclear. The CDR3 covers 13 residues. V lost 3 bases and J lost 5, with 11 bases in between. The germline V gene encodes CDR1 SQVTM and CDR2 ANQGSEA. CDR3 in amino acids: CSVEDGWDQPQHF. In nucleotides, the CDR3 is TGCAGCGTTGAGGACGGCTGGGATCAGCCCCAGCATTTT.

A remark on this clonotype: One junction end does not reproduce the germline sequence, and a read error may be involved. The chain uses TRBV11-2 and TRBJ2-6, with 9 positions matching TRBD1. Germline V gene data show CDR1 as SGHAT and CDR2 as FQNNGV. The CDR3 is 20 amino acids. Here the CDR3 reads CAGSLFYSGQGGSGANVLTF. The CDR3 DNA reads TGTGCCGGCAGCTTATTTTATTCGGGACAGGGCGGTTCTGGGGCCAACGTCCTGACTTTC. The whole variable domain, filled in from reference TRBV11-2 and TRBJ2-6, reads EAGVAQSPRYKIIEKRQSVAFWCNPISGHATLYWYQQILGQGPKLLIQFQNNGVVDDSQLPKDRFSAERLKGVDSTLKIQPAKLEDSAVYLCAGSLFYSGQGGSGANVLTFGAGSRLTVL.

This sequence joins TRBV20-1 and TRBJ1-4; D remains unclear. Trimming took off 0 bases at V and 0 bases at J, with 8 bases between the two ends. The CDR3 is made up of 15 amino acids. Looked up from germline, CDR1 is DFQATT and CDR2 is SNEGSKA (reference sequence). This CDR3 is CSARDNHPTNEKLFF. As DNA, the CDR3 is TGCAGTGCTAGAGATAACCACCCAACTAATGAAAAACTGTTTTTT.